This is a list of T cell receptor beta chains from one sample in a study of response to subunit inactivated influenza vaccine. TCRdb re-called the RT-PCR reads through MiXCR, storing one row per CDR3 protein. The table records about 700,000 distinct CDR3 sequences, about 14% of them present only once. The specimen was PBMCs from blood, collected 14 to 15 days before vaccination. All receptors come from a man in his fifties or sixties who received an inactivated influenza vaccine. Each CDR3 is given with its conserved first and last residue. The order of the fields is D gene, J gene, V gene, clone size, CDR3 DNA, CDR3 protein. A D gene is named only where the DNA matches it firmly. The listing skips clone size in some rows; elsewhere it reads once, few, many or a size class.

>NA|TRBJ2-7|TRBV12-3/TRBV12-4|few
TGTGCCAGCAGTCCGACAGGAATTACCTACGAGCAGTACTTC
CASSPTGITYEQYF
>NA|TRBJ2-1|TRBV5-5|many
TGTGCCAGCAGCTTGGAGGGGTGGCTAAATTCTGGGATTGAGCAGTTCTTC
CASSLEGWLNSGIEQFF
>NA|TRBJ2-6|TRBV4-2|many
TGTGCCAGCAGCCAAAGGGAACTAGCAGACGCTGGGGCCAACGTCCTGACTTTC
CASSQRELADAGANVLTF
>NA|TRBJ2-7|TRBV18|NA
TGTGCCAGCTCACCAAGTTCGGGGGGCACCTACGAGCAGTACTTC
CASSPSSGGTYEQYF
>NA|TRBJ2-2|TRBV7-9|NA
TGTGCCAGCAGCAGCCGGTCTCCCCCCGGGGAGCTGTTTTTT
CASSSRSPPGELFF
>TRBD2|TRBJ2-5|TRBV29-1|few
TGCAGCGTCGCGACTGGGACTAGCGGGAGTGAGACCCAGTACTTC
CSVATGTSGSETQYF
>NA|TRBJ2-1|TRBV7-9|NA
TGTGCCAGCAGCTTAAGGAGGGACAATGAGCAGTTCTTC
CASSLRRDNEQFF
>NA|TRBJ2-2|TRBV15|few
TGTGCCACCAGCAGAGATAGGCTATACGCGAACACCGGGGAGCTGTTTTTT
CATSRDRLYANTGELFF
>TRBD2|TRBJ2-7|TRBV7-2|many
TGTGCCAGCAGCCAATTCGGGACTAGCTACGAGCAGTACTTC
CASSQFGTSYEQYF
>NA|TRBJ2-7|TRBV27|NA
TGTGCCAGCAGTTTATCGTATCCAGGGGTGGGAGGCGAGCAGTACTTC
CASSLSYPGVGGEQYF
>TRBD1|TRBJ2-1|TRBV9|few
TGTGCCAGCAGCACCCGGACAGGGGGTTACAATGAGCAGTTCTTC
CASSTRTGGYNEQFF
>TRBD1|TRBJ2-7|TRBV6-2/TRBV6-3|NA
TGTGCCAGCAGTTATGACAGGGGACACGAGCAGTACTTC
CASSYDRGHEQYF
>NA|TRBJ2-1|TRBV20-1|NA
TGCAGTGCTAGAGATCAGAAGAGGGACTCCTACAATGAGCAGTTCTTC
CSARDQKRDSYNEQFF
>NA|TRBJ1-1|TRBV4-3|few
TGCGCCAGCAGCCAAGGACTCTCGGGAAACACTGAAGCTTTCTTT
CASSQGLSGNTEAFF
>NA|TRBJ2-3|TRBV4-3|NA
TGCGCCAGCAGCCAAGAATGGGGAACAACAGATACGCAGTATTTT
CASSQEWGTTDTQYF
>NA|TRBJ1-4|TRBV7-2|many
TGTGCCAGCAGCTTAGAGCTGAACGAAAAACTGTTTTTT
CASSLELNEKLFF
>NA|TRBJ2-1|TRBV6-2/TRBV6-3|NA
TGTGCCAGCAGTCCTCTAGTTGGTGAGCAGTTCTTC
CASSPLVGEQFF
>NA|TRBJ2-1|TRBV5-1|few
TGCGCCAGCAACCACGGAGGGGACTACAATGAGCAGTTCTTC
CASNHGGDYNEQFF
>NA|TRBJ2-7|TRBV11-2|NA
TGTGCCAGCAGCTTAACAAACACAGGGATATACGAGCAGTACTTC
CASSLTNTGIYEQYF
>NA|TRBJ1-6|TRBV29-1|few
TGCAGCGCTGCCGAGGGATCCTATAATTCACCCCTCCACTTT
CSAAEGSYNSPLHF
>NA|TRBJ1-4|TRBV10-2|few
TGCGCCAGCAGTGAAGCGGGCAGGGGTGCAACTAATGAAAAACTGTTTTTT
CASSEAGRGATNEKLFF
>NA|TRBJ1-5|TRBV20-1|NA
TGCAGTGCTAGACGTTTAGGGGCTTGGAATCAGCCCCAGCATTTT
CSARRLGAWNQPQHF
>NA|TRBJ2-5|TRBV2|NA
TGTGCCAGCACTAAGCGCGCAGAGACCCAGTACTTC
CASTKRAETQYF